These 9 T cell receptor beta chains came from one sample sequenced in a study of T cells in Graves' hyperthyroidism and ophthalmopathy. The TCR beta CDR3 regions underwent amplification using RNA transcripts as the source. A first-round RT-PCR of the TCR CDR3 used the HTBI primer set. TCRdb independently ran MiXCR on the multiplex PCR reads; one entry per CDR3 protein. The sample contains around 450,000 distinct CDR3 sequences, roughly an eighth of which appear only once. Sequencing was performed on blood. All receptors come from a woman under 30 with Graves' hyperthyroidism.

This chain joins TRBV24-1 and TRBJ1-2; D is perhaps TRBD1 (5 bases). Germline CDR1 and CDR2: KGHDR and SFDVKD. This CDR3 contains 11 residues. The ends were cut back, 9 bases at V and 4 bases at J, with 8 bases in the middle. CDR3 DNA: TGTGCCACCTCAGGGAGCTATGGCTACACCTTC. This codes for CATSGSYGYTF.

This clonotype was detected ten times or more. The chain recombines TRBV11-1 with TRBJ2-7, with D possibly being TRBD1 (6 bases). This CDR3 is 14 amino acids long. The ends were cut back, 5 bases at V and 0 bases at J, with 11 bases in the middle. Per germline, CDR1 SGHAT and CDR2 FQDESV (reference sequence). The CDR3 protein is CASSNRDNSYEQYF. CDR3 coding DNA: TGTGCCAGCAGCAACCGGGACAACTCCTACGAGCAGTACTTC.

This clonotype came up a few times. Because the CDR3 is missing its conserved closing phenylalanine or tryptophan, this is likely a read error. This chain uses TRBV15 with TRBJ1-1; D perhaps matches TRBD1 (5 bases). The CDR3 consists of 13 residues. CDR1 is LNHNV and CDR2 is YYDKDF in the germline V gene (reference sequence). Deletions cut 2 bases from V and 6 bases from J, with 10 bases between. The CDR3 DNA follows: TGTGCCACCAGCAGATACCGGACATCTGAAGCTTTCTCT. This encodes CATSRYRTSEAFS.

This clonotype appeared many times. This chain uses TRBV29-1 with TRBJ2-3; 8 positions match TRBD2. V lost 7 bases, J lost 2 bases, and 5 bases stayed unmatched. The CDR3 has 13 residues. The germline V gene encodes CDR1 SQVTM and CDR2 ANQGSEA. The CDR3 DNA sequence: TGCAGCGCAGGCGGGAGGTCCACAGATACGCAGTATTTT. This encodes CSAGGRSTDTQYF.

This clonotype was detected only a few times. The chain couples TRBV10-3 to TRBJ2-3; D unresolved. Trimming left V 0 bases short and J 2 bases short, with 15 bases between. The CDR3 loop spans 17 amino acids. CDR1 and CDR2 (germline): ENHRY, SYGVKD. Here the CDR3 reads CAISESTGSNPTDTQYF. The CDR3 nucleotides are TGTGCCATCAGTGAGTCTACCGGGTCTAATCCCACAGATACGCAGTATTTT.

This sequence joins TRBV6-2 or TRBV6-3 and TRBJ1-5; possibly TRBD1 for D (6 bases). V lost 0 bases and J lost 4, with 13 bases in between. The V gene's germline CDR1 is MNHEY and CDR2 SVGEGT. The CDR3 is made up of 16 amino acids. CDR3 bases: TGTGCCAGCAGTTACTCGGGGCAGGGGCTGAATCAGCCCCAGCATTTT. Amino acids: CASSYSGQGLNQPQHF.

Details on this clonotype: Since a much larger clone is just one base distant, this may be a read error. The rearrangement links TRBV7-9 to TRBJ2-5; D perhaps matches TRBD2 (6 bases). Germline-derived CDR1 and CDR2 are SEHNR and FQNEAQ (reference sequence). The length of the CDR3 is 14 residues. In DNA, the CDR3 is TGTGCCAACAGCGGCGGAGGGTCCCAAGAGACCCAGTACTTC. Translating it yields CANSGGGSQETQYF.

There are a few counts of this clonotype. CDR3 DNA: TGCGCCAGCAGCCAGCTCCTTGGAGGCGGCTACGAGCAGTACTTC. Translation gives CASSQLLGGGYEQYF. V usage is TRBV4-3 and J usage is TRBJ2-7, with a tentative D call TRBD2 (5 bases). CDR3 length: 15 residues. From germline, CDR1 is LGHNA and CDR2 YSLEER. Trimming took off 3 bases at V and 3 bases at J, with 15 bases between the two ends.

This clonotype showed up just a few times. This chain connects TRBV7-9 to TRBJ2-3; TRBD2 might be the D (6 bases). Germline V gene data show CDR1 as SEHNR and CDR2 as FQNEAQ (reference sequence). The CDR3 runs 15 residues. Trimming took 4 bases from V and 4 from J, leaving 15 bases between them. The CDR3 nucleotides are TGTGCCAGCAGCTCGGGACTCGCGGGGTCAGATACGCAGTATTTT. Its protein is CASSSGLAGSDTQYF. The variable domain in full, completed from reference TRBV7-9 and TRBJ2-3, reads DTGVSQNPRHKITKRGQNVTFRCDPISEHNRLYWYRQTLGQGPEFLTYFQNEAQLEKSRLLSDRFSAERPKGSFSTLEIQRTEQGDSAMYLCASSSGLAGSDTQYFGPGTRLTVL.